This record covers a single T cell receptor beta chain. This entry is derived from a study of memory CD4+ T cells and cytomegalovirus serostatus. Single viable CD3+CD4+CD8-CD45RO+ cells were sorted as the memory CD4+ T cells. Assay: immunoSEQ multiplex PCR; the TCRdb copy retains only in-frame clones and omits some. The sample shows fewer than 50,000 clones, about 82% of them seen only once. V was pared by 7 bases and J by 0 bases, with 9 bases between. Germline lookup yields CDR1 ENHRY and CDR2 SYGVKD. This CDR3 spans 13 amino acids. V usage is TRBV10-3 and J usage is TRBJ1-1; D is uncertain. The sequencing input was memory CD4+ T cells from blood. This clonotype was sampled from an adult in good health and CMV-seronegative. CDR3 in amino acids: CAIIAEMNTEAFF. CDR3 DNA: TGTGCCATCATAGCTGAAATGAACACTGAAGCTTTCTTT.